This T cell receptor (beta chain) was observed in a study of beta chain features in type 1 diabetes. V was cut by 4 bases and J by 2 bases, with 9 bases left in between. CDR3 length: 12 residues. Germline V CDR1 and CDR2: SQVTM, ANQGSEA. Every isolated RNA sample was fully reverse transcribed, so sequencing captured expressed TCRB transcripts. The protocol was immunoSEQ multiplex PCR, while the TCRdb copy is restricted to in-frame clones and leaves out a portion. Here the sample spans fewer than 650,000 clones, about a sixth being singletons. Worth noting for this clone: Different DNA sequences within this sample yield the same CDR3.

Sequencing was done on a sample of naive CD4+ T cells from blood. This sequence was found in a man younger than 35 in good health. The chain combines TRBV29-1 with TRBJ2-7, with D unclear. CDR3 nucleotide sequence: TGCAGCGTTGGGACGGGCGCCTACGAGCAGTACTTC. Its translation is CSVGTGAYEQYF.